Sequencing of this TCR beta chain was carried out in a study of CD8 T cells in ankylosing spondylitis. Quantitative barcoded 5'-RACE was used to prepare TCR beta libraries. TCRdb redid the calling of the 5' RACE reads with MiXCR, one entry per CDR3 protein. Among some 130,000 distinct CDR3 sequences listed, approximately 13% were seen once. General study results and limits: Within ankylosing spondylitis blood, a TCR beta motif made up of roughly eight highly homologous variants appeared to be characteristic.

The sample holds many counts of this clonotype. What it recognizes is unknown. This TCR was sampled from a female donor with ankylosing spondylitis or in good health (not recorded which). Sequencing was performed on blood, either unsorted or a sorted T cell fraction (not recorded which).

Here the CDR3 reads CASSRSTVQETQYF. DNA for the CDR3: TGTGCCAGCAGCCGGTCGACAGTACAAGAGACCCAGTACTTC. The chain combines TRBV7-9 with TRBJ2-5; TRBD1 is a possible D gene (5 bases). V dropped 5 bases and J dropped 2 bases, with 12 bases sitting between them. CDR3 size: 14 residues. Germline CDR1 is SEHNR and CDR2 is FQNEAQ (reference sequence).